This is a list of T cell receptor beta chains from one sample in a study of blood T cells in healthy people across ages. TCRdb ran MiXCR on the 5' RACE reads and lists one entry per CDR3 protein. The sample contains over a million distinct CDR3 sequences, 59% of which appear only once. Specimen: blood. The receptors here all came from a man younger than 35 in good health. CDR3s include the opening cysteine and the closing phenylalanine or tryptophan. Each record gives: V gene, clone size, J gene, D gene, CDR3 DNA, CDR3 protein. A D gene is named only where the DNA matches it firmly. Clone size, where shown, is once, few, many, or a class for clones that have expanded.

>TRBV7-6|-|TRBJ1-2|TRBD1
TGTGCCAGCAGCTTAGCGGGGGACAGGGCTGACTATGGCTACACCTTC
CASSLAGDRADYGYTF
>TRBV20-1|-|TRBJ2-3|-
TGCAGTGCTAGAGATGAGAACTCCCGCGTATACGATACGCAGTATTTT
CSARDENSRVYDTQYF
>TRBV27|-|TRBJ1-5|-
TGTGCCAGCAGTGGCCCCGGGGGTCAGCCCCAGCATTTT
CASSGPGGQPQHF
>TRBV18|-|TRBJ2-5|-
TGTGCCAGCTCACCCGACAGCATACTCCAAGAGACCCAGTACTTC
CASSPDSILQETQYF
>TRBV2|-|TRBJ1-5|-
TGTGCCAGCACGCCGGCCGCTAATCAGCCCCAGCATTTT
CASTPAANQPQHF
>TRBV27|-|TRBJ2-1|-
TGTGCCAGCAGTTCAGGGACATTATACAATGAGCAGTTCTTC
CASSSGTLYNEQFF
>TRBV6-2/TRBV6-3|-|TRBJ2-3|TRBD2
TGTGCCAGCAGTTACTCGAGGGTAGCGGGGAACACAGATACGCAGTATTTT
CASSYSRVAGNTDTQYF
>TRBV14|-|TRBJ1-4|-
TGTGCCAGCAGCGTGCATGAAAAACTGTTTTTT
CASSVHEKLFF
>TRBV4-1|-|TRBJ2-7|-
TGCGCCAGCAGCCGAGCTGAGGGGGGTAGCTACGAGCAGTACTTC
CASSRAEGGSYEQYF
>TRBV4-3|few|TRBJ2-7|-
TGCGCCAGCAGTCTAAGGGTAGTTCTAAAAGGCGAGCAGTACTTC
CASSLRVVLKGEQYF
>TRBV4-1|few|TRBJ2-7|-
TGTGCCAGCAGTCCCACGACATACTACGAGCAGTACTTC
CASSPTTYYEQYF
>TRBV7-2|-|TRBJ1-2|-
TGTGCCAGCAGCCAAAATCAGGACGCTGGCTACACCTTC
CASSQNQDAGYTF
>TRBV20-1|-|TRBJ2-5|-
TGCAGTGCTAGTGACGATGGAGGGGTTAAGGAGACCCAGTACTTC
CSASDDGGVKETQYF
>TRBV28|-|TRBJ1-1|-
TGTGCCAGCAGTTTGTTCGGGGAAGAGGGTACTGAAGCTTTCTTT
CASSLFGEEGTEAFF
>TRBV7-8|-|TRBJ2-2|-
TGTGCCAGCAGCCTTAGATTAGCCCGGGACACCGTGAACACCGGGGAGCTGTTTTTT
CASSLRLARDTVNTGELFF
>TRBV5-6|-|TRBJ2-7|-
TGTGCCAGCAGCTTGTTACAGGTAGGAAGCTACGAGCAGTACTTC
CASSLLQVGSYEQYF
>TRBV10-3|-|TRBJ2-7|-
TGTGCCATCAGTGGCCAGGGCATCTCCGAGCAGTACTTC
CAISGQGISEQYF
>TRBV4-2|-|TRBJ2-7|TRBD1
TGTGCCAGCAGCCAAGATCGAATCGGGACAGGACTCTACGAGCAGTACTTC
CASSQDRIGTGLYEQYF
>TRBV29-1|many|TRBJ1-2|-
TGCAGCGTCCTGACGGTGAACTATGGCTACACCTTC
CSVLTVNYGYTF
>TRBV9|few|TRBJ2-1|-
TGTGCCAGCAGCGTAGCGACCGCCGGCTACAATGAGCAGTTCTTC
CASSVATAGYNEQFF
>TRBV5-1|few|TRBJ1-1|-
TGCGCCAGCAGTTCTTACCAGGGGTTTGTGAACACTGAAGCTTTCTTT
CASSSYQGFVNTEAFF
>TRBV27|once|TRBJ2-1|TRBD2
TGTGCCAGCAGCCCCAAAGCCGGACTAGCAGGGAATGAGCAGTTCTTC
CASSPKAGLAGNEQFF
>TRBV18|-|TRBJ1-2|TRBD1
TGTGCCAGCTCACCAACGGGACCGGGACAGGGGAGCTATGGCTACACCTTC
CASSPTGPGQGSYGYTF
>TRBV27|-|TRBJ1-4|-
TGTGCCAGCAGTTTATCAGGGATTAGTGAAAAACTGTTTTTT
CASSLSGISEKLFF
>TRBV6-5|few|TRBJ2-6|-
TGTGCCAGCAGTTACTCGTCTACTGGGGCCAACGTCCTGACTTTC
CASSYSSTGANVLTF
>TRBV7-9|few|TRBJ2-3|-
TGTGCCAGCAGCGCTAACGGCGGTAGCACAGATACGCAGTATTTT
CASSANGGSTDTQYF
>TRBV4-1|-|TRBJ2-5|TRBD2
TGCGCCAGCAGCCAAGTAGCGGGGGAGCAAGAGACCCAGTACTTC
CASSQVAGEQETQYF
>TRBV6-1|-|TRBJ2-5|-
TGTGCCAGCAGTGAAGCCAAGGCCCCGGAGACCCAGTACTTC
CASSEAKAPETQYF
>TRBV10-2|-|TRBJ2-7|-
TGCGCCAGCAGCAAGGGACCATCCTACGAGCAGTACTTC
CASSKGPSYEQYF
>TRBV12-3/TRBV12-4|-|TRBJ2-1|TRBD2
TGTGCCAGCAGAAGGACTAGCGGGAGGGATGAGCAGTTCTTC
CASRRTSGRDEQFF
>TRBV6-1|once|TRBJ2-5|-
TGTGCCAGCAGAGTCGCGAGGGTATTAGAGACCCAGTACTTC
CASRVARVLETQYF
>TRBV6-5|-|TRBJ2-1|-
TGTGCCAGCAGTTTCCTCCATGAGCAGTTCTTC
CASSFLHEQFF
>TRBV11-2|-|TRBJ2-7|TRBD1
TGTGCCAGCAGCGGGTGGGGGACAGCGAACGAGCAGTACTTC
CASSGWGTANEQYF
>TRBV14|-|TRBJ2-5|-
TGTGCCAGCAGCCCATACAGCGACAGTCAAGAGACCCAGTACTTC
CASSPYSDSQETQYF
>TRBV6-5|few|TRBJ1-2|-
TGTGCCAGCAGTTCAGATTCGACGGGCAGCTACTATGGCTACACCTTC
CASSSDSTGSYYGYTF
>TRBV6-2/TRBV6-3|-|TRBJ2-1|-
TGTGCCAGCAGTTACTCGTCCTGGGGCAATGAGCAGTTCTTC
CASSYSSWGNEQFF
>TRBV12-3/TRBV12-4|-|TRBJ2-5|-
TGTGCCAGCAGTTTAACCGGACCCCAAGGGAGGGAGACCCAGTACTTC
CASSLTGPQGRETQYF
>TRBV20-1|-|TRBJ2-7|-
TGCAGTGCTAGATCCGACTCGGGGCTTAACTACGAGCAGTACTTC
CSARSDSGLNYEQYF
>TRBV20-1|once|TRBJ2-2|TRBD2
TGCAGTGCCCGGCCCTCTTGGGGGGAGGGCGGTGGCGGGGAGCTGTTTTTT
CSARPSWGEGGGGELFF
>TRBV3-1|-|TRBJ2-7|-
TGTGCCAGCAGCCATTCCGACAGGAGCTACGAGCAGTACTTC
CASSHSDRSYEQYF
>TRBV4-1|-|TRBJ1-1|TRBD1
TGCGCCAGCAGCCCTAACAGGGGGTCAAACACTGAAGCTTTCTTT
CASSPNRGSNTEAFF
>TRBV12-3/TRBV12-4|many|TRBJ2-5|-
TGTGCCAGCAGCATAAAAGAGACCCAGTACTTC
CASSIKETQYF
>TRBV9|few|TRBJ2-3|TRBD1
TGTGCCAGCAGCTCCCGGGACAGTCGTATCCCCACAGATACGCAGTATTTT
CASSSRDSRIPTDTQYF
>TRBV4-1|-|TRBJ2-3|TRBD1
TGCGCCAGCAGCCAAGTGGGGACAGACGCAGATACGCAGTATTTT
CASSQVGTDADTQYF
>TRBV4-2|few|TRBJ2-7|TRBD2
TGTGCCAGCAGCCATAATGAAGCGGGGGGATCGTCGAGATCCTACGAGCAGTACTTC
CASSHNEAGGSSRSYEQYF
>TRBV9|-|TRBJ1-2|-
TGTGCCAGCAGCGACAACCAGGGGCTTCACTATGGCTACACCTTC
CASSDNQGLHYGYTF
>TRBV10-2|-|TRBJ2-2|-
TGCGCCTCCAAGCTTCTAGGAGTCGGGGAGCTGTTTTTT
CASKLLGVGELFF
>TRBV4-1|-|TRBJ1-2|-
TGCGCCAGCAGCCAAGATGTGACAGTCTATGGCTACACCTTC
CASSQDVTVYGYTF
>TRBV15|-|TRBJ2-7|-
TGTGCCACCAGCAGGGAGGGAGACCCTCCTTACGAGCAGTACTTC
CATSREGDPPYEQYF
>TRBV29-1|once|TRBJ2-4|TRBD1
TGCGGCGTTGCGGCAGGGGGCTGGGAAGAGCAGTACTTC
CGVAAGGWEEQYF
>TRBV14|few|TRBJ2-1|TRBD2
TGTGCCAGCAGCCAAGAATCCAAGCTAGCGGGAGTTGTTGAGCAGTTCTTC
CASSQESKLAGVVEQFF
>TRBV12-3/TRBV12-4|-|TRBJ1-2|-
TGTGCCAGCAGTCCTGGGCTCGGCAACTATGGCTACACCTTC
CASSPGLGNYGYTF
>TRBV6-5|-|TRBJ1-2|-
TGTGCCAGCAGTCCCCATCGGACAGAGTTATATGGCTACACCTTC
CASSPHRTELYGYTF
>TRBV5-1|-|TRBJ2-1|TRBD2
TGCGCCAGCAGCTTGGAAACTAGCGGGGACTACAATGAGCAGTTCTTC
CASSLETSGDYNEQFF
>TRBV10-3|few|TRBJ2-7|TRBD1
TGTGCCATCGGAACAGGGGGCGGCTACGAGCAGTACTTC
CAIGTGGGYEQYF
>TRBV4-2|-|TRBJ2-7|-
TGTGCCAGCAGCCAGGCTGGGGGGGGCCGGGTCCCCTACAATGAGCAGTACTTC
CASSQAGGGRVPYNEQYF
>TRBV4-3|once|TRBJ2-7|TRBD2
TGCGCCAGCAGCCAAGAGACTAGCGGGAACTCCGACGAGCAGTACTTC
CASSQETSGNSDEQYF
>TRBV30|-|TRBJ2-1|-
TGTGCCTGGAGTGGACCGAACAATGAGCAGTTCTTC
CAWSGPNNEQFF